This T cell receptor beta chain originates from a study of control samples from healthy donors and cancer patients. Profiled with immunoSEQ multiplex PCR; TCRdb holds only in-frame clones, not every one. The sample comprises 70,000 to 75,000 clones, 89% of which are singletons, and about a fifth rests with the top ten. Germline assignment: CDR1 LGHDT and CDR2 YNNKEL (reference sequence). CDR3 length: 16 amino acids. V was shortened by 0 bases and J by 1 base, with 12 bases between the two germline ends. Sequenced material: PBMCs. The chain recombines TRBV3-1 (or the pseudogene TRBV3-2) with TRBJ1-1, with D hard to call. The source is a man between 60 and 70 years old with lung cancer. Here the CDR3 DNA reads TGTGCCAGCAGCCAAGATTCTAGGCGACGGAACACTGAAGCTTTCTTT. Residues: CASSQDSRRRNTEAFF.